The TCR beta chain under discussion was sequenced for a study of vaccination and CD4 T cells after COVID-19. About the study: Overlapping spike peptides from SARS-CoV-2, HCoV-NL63, HCoV-OC43 and HCoV-229E served to stimulate the cells. Each control was exposed to a CEFX pool, an HIV-1 Nef pool, or no peptide at all.

General study points: Of the reactive clones in convalescent patients, a median around 83% showed up only post-vaccination.

Cultured CD4+ T cell DNA was sequenced using the Oncomine TCR Beta short-read assay. TCRdb processed the PCR reads anew with MiXCR; each CDR3 protein has one entry. The sample lists several thousand distinct CDR3 sequences, around 50% occurring once. Points on this clonotype: Its matching antigen is unknown.

The sample's treatment: approximately 11-day PBMC culture with coronavirus spike peptide pools or control peptides (ViraFEST assay). CD4+ T lymphocytes from the unexposed donor were collected before the COVID-19 pandemic (2011-2018). Sequencing used CD4+ T cells from blood, cultured in vitro. The source is a human donor in good health.

The CDR3 DNA follows: TGTGCCAGCATCTCAGGCAGTAACTATGGCTACACCTTC. Protein: CASISGSNYGYTF. The chain is built from TRBV28 and TRBJ1-2; the D is unclear. This CDR3 region has 13 residues. V lost 7 bases to trimming and J lost 1 base, with 10 bases between them. Germline V gene sequence: CDR1 MDHEN, CDR2 SYDVKM.